This T cell receptor beta chain was found in a study of vaccination effects on CD4 cells after COVID-19. Study-level information: Relative to the second dose, post-vaccine samples were obtained a median of 72 days later.

Before sequencing, viral peptide pools were used by the ViraFEST assay to expand antigen-specific CD4+ T cells. Cultured cells yielded isolated CD4+ T cells after less than 11 days. As their vaccination, participants received two doses of either BNT162b2 or mRNA-1273. Assay used: immunoSEQ multiplex PCR; TCRdb lists only in-frame clones, some missing. The data show nearly 25,000 clones, approximately 69% seen once. This CDR3 contains 17 residues. Trimming cost V 2 bases and J 0 bases, with 14 bases left between them. Germline values: CDR1 KGHSH, CDR2 LQKENI. Notes on the study in general: Infection-derived and vaccine-derived clones contracted markedly late after vaccination.

Turning to this clone: As yet, its antigen is unknown.

The source of this sequence is a human donor who received a COVID-19 vaccine. This material consisted of CD4+ T cells from PBMCs cultured with SARS-CoV-2 spike peptides, taken after COVID-19 vaccination. The chain carries TRBV18 and TRBJ2-1; no clear D gene. The CDR3 region is CASSPVSSDPSYNEQFF. In DNA form, the CDR3 reads TGTGCCAGCTCACCAGTTTCTTCTGACCCCTCCTACAATGAGCAGTTCTTC.